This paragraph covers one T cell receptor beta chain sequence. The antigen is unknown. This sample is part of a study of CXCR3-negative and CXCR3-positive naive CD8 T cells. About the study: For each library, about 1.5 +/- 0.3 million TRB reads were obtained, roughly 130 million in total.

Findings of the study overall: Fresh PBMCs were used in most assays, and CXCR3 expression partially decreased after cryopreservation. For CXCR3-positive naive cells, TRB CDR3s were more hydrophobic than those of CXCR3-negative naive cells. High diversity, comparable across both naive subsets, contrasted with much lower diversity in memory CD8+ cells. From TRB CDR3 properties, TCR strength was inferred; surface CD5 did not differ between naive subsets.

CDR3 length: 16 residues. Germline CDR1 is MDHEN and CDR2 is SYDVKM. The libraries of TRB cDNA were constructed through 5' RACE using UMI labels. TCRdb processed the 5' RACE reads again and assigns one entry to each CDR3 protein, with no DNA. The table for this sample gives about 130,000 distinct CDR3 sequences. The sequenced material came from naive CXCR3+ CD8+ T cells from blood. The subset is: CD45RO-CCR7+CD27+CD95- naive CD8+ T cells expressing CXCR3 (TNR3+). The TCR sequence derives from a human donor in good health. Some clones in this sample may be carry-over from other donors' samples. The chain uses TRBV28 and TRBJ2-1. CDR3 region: CASSFEINRSYNEQFF. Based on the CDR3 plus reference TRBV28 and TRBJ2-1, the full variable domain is DVKVTQSSRYLVKRTGEKVFLECVQDMDHENMFWYRQDPGLGLRLIYFSYDVKMKEKGDIPEGYSVSREKKERFSLILESASTNQTSMYLCASSFEINRSYNEQFFGPGTRLTVL.